The rows below give T cell receptor beta chains drawn from one sample of a study of cytomegalovirus exposure and HLA in healthy donors. Measured with immunoSEQ multiplex PCR; TCRdb has only the in-frame clones, and not every one. The sample data list about 77,000 clones. The sequenced sample was PBMCs. The receptors shown here come from a man between 50 and 59 years old in good health and CMV-seropositive. Both conserved end residues are part of each CDR3. Rows give clone size only sometimes, using once, few, many, or a class for an expanded clone.

len: 15
j_gene: TRBJ2-1
abundance: .
v_gene: TRBV7-2
CDR3aa: CASSLGTGETNEQFF

len: 12
j_gene: TRBJ1-2
abundance: .
v_gene: TRBV5-1
CDR3aa: CASSLGGLGYTF

len: 15
j_gene: TRBJ1-2
abundance: .
v_gene: TRBV7-2
CDR3aa: CASSLRRGGDYGYTF

len: 12
j_gene: TRBJ1-2
abundance: .
v_gene: TRBV7-2
CDR3aa: CASSYSGRGYTF

len: 14
j_gene: TRBJ1-2
abundance: .
v_gene: TRBV5-6
CDR3aa: CASSPGQGADGYTF

len: 15
j_gene: TRBJ1-2
abundance: .
v_gene: TRBV9
CDR3aa: CASSPPPGYDYGYTF

len: 18
j_gene: TRBJ2-1
abundance: .
v_gene: TRBV7-2
CDR3aa: CASSLQTGGDYRYNEQFF

len: 12
j_gene: TRBJ1-1
abundance: .
v_gene: TRBV18
CDR3aa: CASSPRQTEAFF

len: 15
j_gene: TRBJ2-2
abundance: .
v_gene: TRBV7-2
CDR3aa: CASSLGRGGTGELFF

len: 15
j_gene: TRBJ1-2
abundance: .
v_gene: TRBV4-1
CDR3aa: CASKDARGSGGGYTF

len: 14
j_gene: TRBJ1-5
abundance: .
v_gene: TRBV6-1
CDR3aa: CASRFGGDGKPQHF

len: 16
j_gene: TRBJ2-1
abundance: .
v_gene: TRBV10-3
CDR3aa: CAISEYGASGGGEQFF

len: 15
j_gene: TRBJ1-6
abundance: .
v_gene: TRBV30
CDR3aa: CAWSVGQGANSPLHF

len: 13
j_gene: TRBJ2-5
abundance: .
v_gene: TRBV13
CDR3aa: CASSRESGETQYF

len: 15
j_gene: TRBJ1-1
abundance: .
v_gene: TRBV27
CDR3aa: CASSPNTGVATEAFF

len: 13
j_gene: TRBJ2-3
abundance: .
v_gene: TRBV6-5
CDR3aa: CATRPGVTDTQYF

len: 13
j_gene: TRBJ1-1
abundance: .
v_gene: TRBV19
CDR3aa: CASTLVQESEAFF

len: 12
j_gene: TRBJ1-1
abundance: .
v_gene: TRBV14
CDR3aa: CASSFGQGWAFF

len: 15
j_gene: TRBJ1-5
abundance: .
v_gene: TRBV5-1
CDR3aa: CASSLGQDSNQPQHF

len: 13
j_gene: TRBJ1-2
abundance: .
v_gene: TRBV7-9
CDR3aa: CASSPQTGEGYTF

len: 15
j_gene: TRBJ1-3
abundance: medium-sized
v_gene: TRBV7-3
CDR3aa: CASSMTGASGNTIYF

len: 15
j_gene: TRBJ2-7
abundance: .
v_gene: TRBV6-1
CDR3aa: CASSEAGGQGGEQYF

len: 15
j_gene: TRBJ2-4
abundance: .
v_gene: TRBV9
CDR3aa: CASSVGTGDGNIQYF

len: 14
j_gene: TRBJ1-2
abundance: .
v_gene: TRBV7-2
CDR3aa: CASSFTGQGDGYTF

len: 12
j_gene: TRBJ1-1
abundance: .
v_gene: TRBV18
CDR3aa: CASSLVGGEAFF

len: 13
j_gene: TRBJ2-1
abundance: .
v_gene: TRBV6-4
CDR3aa: CASSDFLAEGLFF

len: 17
j_gene: TRBJ2-4
abundance: .
v_gene: TRBV27
CDR3aa: CASSPQGRLLAKNIQYF

len: 15
j_gene: TRBJ1-1
abundance: .
v_gene: TRBV5-1
CDR3aa: CASSLARGWNTEAFF

len: 17
j_gene: TRBJ2-7
abundance: .
v_gene: TRBV7-6
CDR3aa: CASGQTSGTGDSYEQYF

len: 16
j_gene: TRBJ1-2
abundance: .
v_gene: TRBV27
CDR3aa: CASSLKGDRGRGGYTF

len: 15
j_gene: TRBJ1-3
abundance: .
v_gene: TRBV5-1
CDR3aa: CASRLTGGIGNTIYF

len: 16
j_gene: TRBJ1-2
abundance: .
v_gene: TRBV4-2
CDR3aa: CASSQGEGGDFYGYTF

len: 13
j_gene: TRBJ2-1
abundance: .
v_gene: TRBV7-2
CDR3aa: CASSPSPYNEQFF

len: 16
j_gene: TRBJ2-1
abundance: .
v_gene: TRBV7-6
CDR3aa: CASSLEVAGENNEQFF

len: 14
j_gene: TRBJ1-2
abundance: .
v_gene: TRBV6-5
CDR3aa: CASQLDLSGYGYTF

len: 14
j_gene: TRBJ2-7
abundance: .
v_gene: TRBV7-2
CDR3aa: CASSLGAGDDEQYF

len: 14
j_gene: TRBJ2-2
abundance: .
v_gene: TRBV29-1
CDR3aa: CSVGTGGVTGELFF

len: 13
j_gene: TRBJ1-2
abundance: .
v_gene: TRBV5-1
CDR3aa: CASSAGLAYGYTF

len: 14
j_gene: TRBJ1-1
abundance: .
v_gene: TRBV7-8
CDR3aa: CASSYPQGDTEAFF

len: 16
j_gene: TRBJ2-3
abundance: .
v_gene: TRBV6-6
CDR3aa: CASSFGLAGGTDTQYF

len: 13
j_gene: TRBJ1-1
abundance: .
v_gene: TRBV5-3
CDR3aa: CARSRGGTTEAFF

len: 14
j_gene: TRBJ2-3
abundance: .
v_gene: TRBV19
CDR3aa: CATGTSGGTDTQYF

len: 14
j_gene: TRBJ1-2
abundance: .
v_gene: TRBV7-9
CDR3aa: CASSPQGVGYGYTF

len: 15
j_gene: TRBJ1-5
abundance: .
v_gene: TRBV6-6
CDR3aa: CASISRTLGGQPQHF

len: 17
j_gene: TRBJ2-1
abundance: .
v_gene: TRBV28
CDR3aa: CASSFSSREGGYNEQFF

len: 16
j_gene: TRBJ2-6
abundance: .
v_gene: TRBV7-3
CDR3aa: CASSSSVSPGANVLTF

len: 11
j_gene: TRBJ2-3
abundance: .
v_gene: TRBV6-5
CDR3aa: CASTSGDTQYF

len: 13
j_gene: TRBJ2-7
abundance: .
v_gene: TRBV5-1
CDR3aa: CASSTSTGGEQYF

len: 14
j_gene: TRBJ1-2
abundance: .
v_gene: TRBV11-2
CDR3aa: CASSLDPVSYGYTF

len: 15
j_gene: TRBJ1-2
abundance: .
v_gene: TRBV5-4
CDR3aa: CASSPGAVLNYGYTF

len: 14
j_gene: TRBJ2-7
abundance: .
v_gene: TRBV7-2
CDR3aa: CASSFGLAGGEQYF

len: 14
j_gene: TRBJ1-6
abundance: .
v_gene: TRBV5-1
CDR3aa: CASSLEPNNSPLHF

len: 16
j_gene: TRBJ2-1
abundance: .
v_gene: TRBV11-2
CDR3aa: CASSPITSGGPNEQFF

len: 15
j_gene: TRBJ2-2
abundance: .
v_gene: TRBV9
CDR3aa: CASSLGDSRTGELFF

len: 13
j_gene: TRBJ1-2
abundance: .
v_gene: TRBV7-9
CDR3aa: CASSLAAAGGYTF